These 6 T cell receptor beta chains share one sample of origin, sequenced in a study of T cell responses to AZD1222 COVID-19 vaccine (dated by TCRdb to about 2021). This specimen's time point label, interpreted: about 28 days (+/-7) after the second vaccine dose. Libraries were constructed by the immunoSEQ multiplex PCR assay. The clones in this table, taken by TCRdb from immuneACCESS, are in-frame only. Not every clone is retained; where verified, under half of the shortfall comes from an unresolved V gene, and the cause of the rest is unknown. For this sample the table gives some 150,000 clones, of which roughly 92% were detected only once. The ten largest clones represent around 3.5% of the sample. The specimen was peripheral blood, collected 28 days after the second AZD1222 dose. The receptors stem from an adult who received the AZD1222 COVID-19 vaccine.

The chain couples TRBV7-8 to TRBJ2-1; 9 bases map to TRBD2. Germline V gene data show CDR1 as SGHVS and CDR2 as FQNEAQ. V shed 1 base and J 8 bases; nucleotides not matched to a gene: 6. CDR3 length: 15 amino acids. The CDR3 DNA is TGTGCCAGCAGCTTAGGGCTAGCGGGGTCGGATGAGCAGTTCTTC. This sequence encodes CASSLGLAGSDEQFF. Drawing the rest from reference TRBV7-8 and TRBJ2-1, the complete variable domain is GAGVSQSPRYKVAKRGQDVALRCDPISGHVSLFWYQQALGQGPEFLTYFQNEAQLDKSGLPSDRFFAERPEGSVSTLKIQRTQQEDSAVYLCASSLGLAGSDEQFFGPGTRLTVL.

The CDR3: CATSKQGAYEQFF. The CDR3 DNA is TGTGCCACCAGCAAACAGGGGGCGTATGAGCAGTTCTTC. The V gene is TRBV15, the J gene TRBJ2-1; 9 bases fit TRBD1. CDR1 and CDR2 (germline): LNHNV, YYDKDF (reference sequence). V shed 4 bases and J 8 bases; nucleotides not matched to a gene: 3. The CDR3 runs 13 residues.

This chain connects TRBV7-2 to TRBJ1-1; 7 bases match TRBD1. The CDR3 has 15 amino acids. Germline V gives CDR1 SGHTA, CDR2 FQGNSA. V trimming: 2 bases; J trimming: 2 bases; junction bases outside the gene matches: 5. This CDR3 reads CASSLTGVSNTEAFF. DNA for the CDR3: TGTGCCAGCAGCTTAACAGGGGTTTCTAACACTGAAGCTTTCTTT.

J is TRBJ1-1 and V is TRBV10-3; D call uncertain. V shed 6 bases and J shed 4 bases, with 6 bases lying between them. Germline V lookup: CDR1 ENHRY, CDR2 SYGVKD. This CDR3 contains 11 residues. CDR3 amino acids: CAIRGGTEAFF. CDR3 nucleotides: TGTGCCATCAGGGGCGGCACTGAAGCTTTCTTT.

The chain is built from TRBV3-1 (or the pseudogene TRBV3-2) and TRBJ1-1, with 7 bases aligning to TRBD1. The V gene end was trimmed by 4 bases and the J gene end by 1 base; junction bases not matched to a gene: 9. The CDR3 totals 16 residues. Germline assignment: CDR1 LGHDT and CDR2 YNNKEL (reference sequence). This CDR3 reads CASSRKGGGGNTEAFF. CDR3 coding DNA: TGTGCCAGCAGCCGTAAAGGGGGCGGAGGGAACACTGAAGCTTTCTTT.

About this clone itself: One junction end disagrees with the germline gene, perhaps due to a read error. The J gene is TRBJ1-2, the V gene TRBV6-5; D is possibly TRBD1 (5 bases). This CDR3 spans 11 amino acids. From germline, CDR1 is MNHEY and CDR2 SVGAGI. CDR3 in amino acids: CASTRDYRYTF. CDR3 DNA: TGTGCCAGCACTCGGGACTATCGCTACACCTTC.